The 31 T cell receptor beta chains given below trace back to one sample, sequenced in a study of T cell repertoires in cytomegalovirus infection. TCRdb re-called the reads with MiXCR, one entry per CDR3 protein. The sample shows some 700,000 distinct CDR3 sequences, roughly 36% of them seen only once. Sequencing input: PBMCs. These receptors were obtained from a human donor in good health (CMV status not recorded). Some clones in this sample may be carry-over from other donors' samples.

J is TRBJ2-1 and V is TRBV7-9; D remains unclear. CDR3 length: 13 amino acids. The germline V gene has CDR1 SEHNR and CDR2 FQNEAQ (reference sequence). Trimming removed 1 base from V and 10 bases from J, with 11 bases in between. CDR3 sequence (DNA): TGTGCCAGCAGCTTAGGGACCGAGGAGGAGCAGTTCTTC. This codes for CASSLGTEEEQFF. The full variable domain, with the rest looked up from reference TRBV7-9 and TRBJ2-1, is DTGVSQNPRHKITKRGQNVTFRCDPISEHNRLYWYRQTLGQGPEFLTYFQNEAQLEKSRLLSDRFSAERPKGSFSTLEIQRTEQGDSAMYLCASSLGTEEEQFFGPGTRLTVL.

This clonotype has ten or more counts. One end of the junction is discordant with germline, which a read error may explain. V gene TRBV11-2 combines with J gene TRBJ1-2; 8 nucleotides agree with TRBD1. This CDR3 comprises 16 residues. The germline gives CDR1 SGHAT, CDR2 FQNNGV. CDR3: CASSLDRGGVLNGYTF. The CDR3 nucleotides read TGTGCCAGCAGCCTAGACAGGGGAGGGGTGTTGAATGGCTACACCTTC.

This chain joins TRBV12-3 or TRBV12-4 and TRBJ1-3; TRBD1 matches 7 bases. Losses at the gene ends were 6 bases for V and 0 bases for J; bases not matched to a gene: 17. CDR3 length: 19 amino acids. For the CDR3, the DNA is TGTGCCAGCAGCAATAGGGGGCGGGTAGCTCACAACTCTGGAAACACCATATATTTT. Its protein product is CASSNRGRVAHNSGNTIYF.

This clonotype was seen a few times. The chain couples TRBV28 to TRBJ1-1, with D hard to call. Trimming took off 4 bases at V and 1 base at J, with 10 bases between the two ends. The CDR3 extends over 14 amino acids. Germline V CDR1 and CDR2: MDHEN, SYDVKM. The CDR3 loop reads CASSSPDPNTEAFF. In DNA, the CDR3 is TGTGCCAGCAGTTCACCAGATCCGAACACTGAAGCTTTCTTT.

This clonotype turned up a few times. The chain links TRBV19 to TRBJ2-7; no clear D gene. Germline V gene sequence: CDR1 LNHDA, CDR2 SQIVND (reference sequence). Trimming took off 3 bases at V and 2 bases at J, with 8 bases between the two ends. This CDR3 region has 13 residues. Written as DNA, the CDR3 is TGTGCCAGTAGTATCATTCACCCCTACGAGCAGTACTTC. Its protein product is CASSIIHPYEQYF.

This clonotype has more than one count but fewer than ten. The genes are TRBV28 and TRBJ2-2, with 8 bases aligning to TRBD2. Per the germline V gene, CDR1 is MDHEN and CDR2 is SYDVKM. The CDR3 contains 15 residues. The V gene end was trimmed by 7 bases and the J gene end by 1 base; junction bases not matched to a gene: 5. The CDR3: CASNPGLGNTGELFF. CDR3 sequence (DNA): TGTGCCAGCAACCCGGGACTAGGGAACACCGGGGAGCTGTTTTTT. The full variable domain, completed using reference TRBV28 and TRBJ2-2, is DVKVTQSSRYLVKRTGEKVFLECVQDMDHENMFWYRQDPGLGLRLIYFSYDVKMKEKGDIPEGYSVSREKKERFSLILESASTNQTSMYLCASNPGLGNTGELFFGEGSRLTVL.

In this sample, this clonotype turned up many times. The CDR3 coding sequence is TGTGCCAGCAGCCCAGGACAGGCGAACACTGAAGCTTTCTTT. It specifies CASSPGQANTEAFF. This chain connects TRBV7-6 to TRBJ1-1; 7 bases line up with TRBD1. From germline, CDR1 is SGHVS and CDR2 FNYEAQ. Losses at the gene ends were 5 bases for V and 1 base for J; bases not matched to a gene: 4. The CDR3 totals 14 residues.

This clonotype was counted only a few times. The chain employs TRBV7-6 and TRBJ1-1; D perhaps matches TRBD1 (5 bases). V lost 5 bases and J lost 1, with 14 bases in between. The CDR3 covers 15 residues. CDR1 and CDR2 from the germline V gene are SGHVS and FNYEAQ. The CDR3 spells CASSPWTSKNTEAFF. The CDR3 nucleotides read TGTGCCAGCAGCCCTTGGACATCCAAGAACACTGAAGCTTTCTTT.

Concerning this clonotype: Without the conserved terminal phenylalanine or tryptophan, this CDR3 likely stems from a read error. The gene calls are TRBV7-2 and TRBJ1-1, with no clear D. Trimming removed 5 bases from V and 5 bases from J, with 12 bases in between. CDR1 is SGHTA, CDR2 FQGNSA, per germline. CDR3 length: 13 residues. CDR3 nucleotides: TGTGCCAGCAGCCTGACTATCTGGACTGAAGCTTTCCTT. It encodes CASSLTIWTEAFL.

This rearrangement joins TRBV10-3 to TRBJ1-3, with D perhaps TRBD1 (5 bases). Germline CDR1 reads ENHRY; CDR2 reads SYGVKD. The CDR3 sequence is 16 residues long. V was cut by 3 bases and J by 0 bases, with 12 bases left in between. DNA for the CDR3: TGTGCCATCAGTGAATGGGGGACCAACTCTGGAAACACCATATATTTT. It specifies CAISEWGTNSGNTIYF.

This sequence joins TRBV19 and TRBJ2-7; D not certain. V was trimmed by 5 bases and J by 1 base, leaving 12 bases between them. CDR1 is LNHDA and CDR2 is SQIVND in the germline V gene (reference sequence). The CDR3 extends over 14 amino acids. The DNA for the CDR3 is TGTGCCAGTAGTTTATACTTTAGATCCTACGAGCAGTACTTC. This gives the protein CASSLYFRSYEQYF.

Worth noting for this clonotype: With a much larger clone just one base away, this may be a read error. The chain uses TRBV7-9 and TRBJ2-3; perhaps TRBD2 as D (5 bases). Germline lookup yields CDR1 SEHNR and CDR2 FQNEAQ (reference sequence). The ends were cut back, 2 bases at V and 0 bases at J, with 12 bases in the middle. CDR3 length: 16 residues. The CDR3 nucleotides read TGTGCCAGCAGCTTAAGAGCGGAGACTAGCACAGATACGCAGTATTTT. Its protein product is CASSLRAETSTDTQYF.

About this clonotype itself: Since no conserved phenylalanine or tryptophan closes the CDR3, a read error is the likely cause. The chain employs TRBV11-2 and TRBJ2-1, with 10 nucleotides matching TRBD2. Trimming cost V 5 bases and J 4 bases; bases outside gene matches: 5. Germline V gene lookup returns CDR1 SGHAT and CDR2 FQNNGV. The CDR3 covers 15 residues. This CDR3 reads CASSMTSGSYNEQFL. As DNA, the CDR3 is TGTGCCAGCAGCATGACTAGCGGGTCTTACAATGAGCAGTTCTTA.

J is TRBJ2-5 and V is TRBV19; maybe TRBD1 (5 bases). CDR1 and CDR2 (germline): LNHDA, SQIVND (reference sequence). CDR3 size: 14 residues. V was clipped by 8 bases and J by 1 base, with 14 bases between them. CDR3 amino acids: CASRSAGSQETQYF. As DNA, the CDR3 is TGTGCCAGTCGGTCCGCAGGGTCCCAAGAGACCCAGTACTTC. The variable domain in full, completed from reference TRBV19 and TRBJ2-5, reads DGGITQSPKYLFRKEGQNVTLSCEQNLNHDAMYWYRQDPGQGLRLIYYSQIVNDFQKGDIAEGYSVSREKKESFPLTVTSAQKNPTAFYLCASRSAGSQETQYFGPGTRLLVL.

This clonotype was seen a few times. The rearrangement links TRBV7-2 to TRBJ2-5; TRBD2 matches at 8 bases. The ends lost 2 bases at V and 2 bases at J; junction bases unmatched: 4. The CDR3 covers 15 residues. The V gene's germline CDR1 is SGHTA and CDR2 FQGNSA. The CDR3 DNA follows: TGTGCCAGCAGCTTATTCGCGGGAGGACAAGAGACCCAGTACTTC. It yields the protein CASSLFAGGQETQYF.

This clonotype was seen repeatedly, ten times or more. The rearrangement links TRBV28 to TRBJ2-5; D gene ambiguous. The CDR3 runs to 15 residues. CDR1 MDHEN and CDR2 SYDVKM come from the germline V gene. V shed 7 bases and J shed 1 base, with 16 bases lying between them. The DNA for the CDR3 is TGTGCCAGCACCCCCGGGCACATACTCCAAGAGACCCAGTACTTC. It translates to CASTPGHILQETQYF. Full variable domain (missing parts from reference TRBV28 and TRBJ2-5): DVKVTQSSRYLVKRTGEKVFLECVQDMDHENMFWYRQDPGLGLRLIYFSYDVKMKEKGDIPEGYSVSREKKERFSLILESASTNQTSMYLCASTPGHILQETQYFGPGTRLLVL.

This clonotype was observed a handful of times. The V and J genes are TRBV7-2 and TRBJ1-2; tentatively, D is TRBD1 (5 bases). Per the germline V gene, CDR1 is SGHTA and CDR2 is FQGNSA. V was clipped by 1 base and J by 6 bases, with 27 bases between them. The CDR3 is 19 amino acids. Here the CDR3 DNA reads TGTGCCAGCAGCTTAGGTATCCGGAGACAGCGAGTCCTGGACCATGGCTACACCTTC. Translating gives CASSLGIRRQRVLDHGYTF.

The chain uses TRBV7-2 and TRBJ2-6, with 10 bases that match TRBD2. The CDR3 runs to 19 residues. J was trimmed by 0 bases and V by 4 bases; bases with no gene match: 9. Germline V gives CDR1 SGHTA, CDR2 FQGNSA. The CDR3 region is CASSSRRTSGSSGANVLTF. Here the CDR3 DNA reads TGTGCCAGCAGCTCGCGACGGACTAGCGGTTCCTCTGGGGCCAACGTCCTGACTTTC.

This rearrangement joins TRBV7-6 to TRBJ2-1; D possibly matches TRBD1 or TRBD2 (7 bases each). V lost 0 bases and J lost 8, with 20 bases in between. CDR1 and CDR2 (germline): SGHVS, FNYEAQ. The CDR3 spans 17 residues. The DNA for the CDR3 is TGTGCCAGCAGCTTAGCGCAGGGGGGGGGAGATGTCCATGAGCAGTTCTTC. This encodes CASSLAQGGGDVHEQFF.

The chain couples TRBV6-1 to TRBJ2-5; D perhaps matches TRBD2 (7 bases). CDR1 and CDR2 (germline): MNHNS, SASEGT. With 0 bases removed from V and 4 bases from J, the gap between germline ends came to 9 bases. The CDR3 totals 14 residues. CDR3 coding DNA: TGTGCCAGCAGTGAAGCGGGGGGGCCAGAGACCCAGTACTTC. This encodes CASSEAGGPETQYF.

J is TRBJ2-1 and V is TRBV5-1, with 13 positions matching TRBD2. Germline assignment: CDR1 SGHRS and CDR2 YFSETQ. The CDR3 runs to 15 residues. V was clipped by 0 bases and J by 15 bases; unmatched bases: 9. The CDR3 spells CASSLGTSGSSFPFF. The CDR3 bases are TGCGCCAGCAGCTTGGGGACTAGCGGGAGCTCTTTTCCGTTCTTC.

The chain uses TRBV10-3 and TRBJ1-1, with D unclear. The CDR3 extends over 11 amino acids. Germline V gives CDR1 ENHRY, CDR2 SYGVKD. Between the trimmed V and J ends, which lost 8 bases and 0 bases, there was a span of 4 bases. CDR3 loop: CAIGMNTEAFF. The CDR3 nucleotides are TGTGCCATCGGAATGAACACTGAAGCTTTCTTT.

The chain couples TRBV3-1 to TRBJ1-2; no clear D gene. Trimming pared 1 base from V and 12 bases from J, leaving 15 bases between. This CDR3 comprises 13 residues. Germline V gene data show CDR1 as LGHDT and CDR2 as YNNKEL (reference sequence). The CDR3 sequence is CASSQVGGVLHTF. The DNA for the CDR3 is TGTGCCAGCAGCCAAGTGGGAGGCGTCCTTCACACCTTC. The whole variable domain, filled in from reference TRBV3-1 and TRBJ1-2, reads DTAVSQTPKYLVTQMGNDKSIKCEQNLGHDTMYWYKQDSKKFLKIMFSYNNKELIINETVPNRFSPKSPDKAHLNLHINSLELGDSAVYFCASSQVGGVLHTFGSGTRLTVV.

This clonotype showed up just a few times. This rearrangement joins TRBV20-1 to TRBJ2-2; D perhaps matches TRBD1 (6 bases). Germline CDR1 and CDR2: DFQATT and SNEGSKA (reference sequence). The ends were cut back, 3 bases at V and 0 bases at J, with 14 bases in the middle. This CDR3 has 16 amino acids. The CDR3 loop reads CSARDARTANTGELFF. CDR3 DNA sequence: TGCAGTGCTAGGGACGCCCGGACAGCGAACACCGGGGAGCTGTTTTTT.

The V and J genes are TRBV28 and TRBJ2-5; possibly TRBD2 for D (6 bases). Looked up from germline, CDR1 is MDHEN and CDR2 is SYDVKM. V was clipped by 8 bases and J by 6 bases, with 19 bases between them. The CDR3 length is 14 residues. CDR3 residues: CASFPGGGQKTQYF. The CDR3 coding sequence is TGTGCCAGCTTCCCGGGTGGAGGGCAAAAGACCCAGTACTTC. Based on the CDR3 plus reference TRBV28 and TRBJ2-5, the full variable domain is DVKVTQSSRYLVKRTGEKVFLECVQDMDHENMFWYRQDPGLGLRLIYFSYDVKMKEKGDIPEGYSVSREKKERFSLILESASTNQTSMYLCASFPGGGQKTQYFGPGTRLLVL.

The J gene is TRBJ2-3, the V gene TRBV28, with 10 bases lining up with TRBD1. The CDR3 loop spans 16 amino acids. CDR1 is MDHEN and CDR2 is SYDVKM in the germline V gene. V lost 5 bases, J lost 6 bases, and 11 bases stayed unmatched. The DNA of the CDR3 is TGTGCCAGCAGTCTCCTTGGGACAGGGGCATCCGATACGCAGTATTTT. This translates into CASSLLGTGASDTQYF.

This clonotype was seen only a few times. This CDR3 reads CSASPLVVDTGELFF. The CDR3 nucleotides read TGCAGTGCTAGTCCCCTAGTAGTTGACACCGGGGAGCTGTTTTTT. The chain joins TRBV20-1 to TRBJ2-2; D ambiguous. In germline, CDR1 is DFQATT, CDR2 SNEGSKA (reference sequence). Trimming left V 3 bases short and J 3 bases short, with 14 bases between. CDR3 length: 15 amino acids.

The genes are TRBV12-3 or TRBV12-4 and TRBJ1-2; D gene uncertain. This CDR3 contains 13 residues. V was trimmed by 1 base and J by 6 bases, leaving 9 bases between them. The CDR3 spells CASSLGQTHGYTF. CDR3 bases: TGTGCCAGCAGTTTAGGGCAGACCCATGGCTACACCTTC.

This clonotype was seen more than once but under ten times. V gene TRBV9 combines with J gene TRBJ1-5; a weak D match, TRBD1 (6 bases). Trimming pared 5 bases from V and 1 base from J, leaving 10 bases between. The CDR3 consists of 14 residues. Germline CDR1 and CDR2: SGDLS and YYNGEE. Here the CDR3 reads CASSEGGSNQPQHF. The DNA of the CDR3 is TGTGCCAGCAGTGAAGGGGGAAGCAATCAGCCCCAGCATTTT.

In DNA form, the CDR3 reads TGTGCCAGCAGTTACTTCTCCGGACAGTATGGGCAGTATTTT. Translated: CASSYFSGQYGQYF. V is TRBV6-2 or TRBV6-3 and J is TRBJ2-3, with TRBD1 as a possible D gene (6 bases). The V gene's germline CDR1 is MNHEY and CDR2 SVGEGT. With 1 base removed from V and 11 bases from J, the gap between germline ends came to 16 bases. The CDR3 has 14 amino acids.

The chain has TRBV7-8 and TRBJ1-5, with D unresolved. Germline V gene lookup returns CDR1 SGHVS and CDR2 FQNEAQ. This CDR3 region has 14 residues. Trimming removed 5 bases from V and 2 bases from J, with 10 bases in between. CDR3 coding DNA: TGTGCCAGCAGCCAGCCCGGAGGCAATCAGCCCCAGCATTTT. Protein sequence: CASSQPGGNQPQHF.